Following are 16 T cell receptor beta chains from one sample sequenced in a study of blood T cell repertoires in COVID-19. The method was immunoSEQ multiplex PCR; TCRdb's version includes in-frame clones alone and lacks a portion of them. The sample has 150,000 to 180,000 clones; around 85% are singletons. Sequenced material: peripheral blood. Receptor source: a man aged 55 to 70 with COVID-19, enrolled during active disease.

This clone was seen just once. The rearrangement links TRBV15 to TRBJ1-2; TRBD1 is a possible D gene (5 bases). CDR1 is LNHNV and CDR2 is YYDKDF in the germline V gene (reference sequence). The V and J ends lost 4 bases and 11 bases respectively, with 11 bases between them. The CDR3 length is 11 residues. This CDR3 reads CATSNQYRYTF. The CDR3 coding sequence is TGTGCCACCAGCAATCAATACAGGTACACCTTC.

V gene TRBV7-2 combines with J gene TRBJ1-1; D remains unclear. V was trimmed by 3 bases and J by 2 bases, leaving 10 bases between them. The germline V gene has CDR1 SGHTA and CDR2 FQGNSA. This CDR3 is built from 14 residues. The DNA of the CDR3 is TGTGCCAGCAGCTTCGCCAGGATAAACACTGAAGCTTTCTTT. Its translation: CASSFARINTEAFF. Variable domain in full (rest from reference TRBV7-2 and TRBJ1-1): GAGVSQSPSNKVTEKGKDVELRCDPISGHTALYWYRQSLGQGLEFLIYFQGNSAPDKSGLPSDRFSAERTGGSVSTLTIQRTQQEDSAVYLCASSFARINTEAFFGQGTRLTVV.

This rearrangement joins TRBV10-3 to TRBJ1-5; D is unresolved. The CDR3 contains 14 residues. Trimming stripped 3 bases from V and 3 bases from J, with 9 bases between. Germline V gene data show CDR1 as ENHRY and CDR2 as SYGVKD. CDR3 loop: CAISDGGFNQPQHF. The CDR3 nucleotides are TGTGCCATCAGTGATGGAGGGTTCAATCAGCCCCAGCATTTT.

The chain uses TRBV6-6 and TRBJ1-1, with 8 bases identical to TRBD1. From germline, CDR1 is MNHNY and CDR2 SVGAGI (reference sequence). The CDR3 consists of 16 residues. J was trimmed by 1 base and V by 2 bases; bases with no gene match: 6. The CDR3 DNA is TGTGCCAGCAGTTACGTCAATACAGGGGGGAACACTGAAGCTTTCTTT. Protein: CASSYVNTGGNTEAFF.

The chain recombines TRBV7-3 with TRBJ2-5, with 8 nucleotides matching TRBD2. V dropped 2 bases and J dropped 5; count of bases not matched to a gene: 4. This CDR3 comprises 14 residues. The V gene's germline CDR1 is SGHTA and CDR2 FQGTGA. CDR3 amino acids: CASSLRGGVETQYF. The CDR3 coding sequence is TGTGCCAGCAGCTTACGGGGGGGCGTGGAGACCCAGTACTTC.

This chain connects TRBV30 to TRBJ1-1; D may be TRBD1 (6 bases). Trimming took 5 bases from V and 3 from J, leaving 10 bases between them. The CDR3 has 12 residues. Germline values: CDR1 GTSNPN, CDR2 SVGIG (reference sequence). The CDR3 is CAWDRLDTEAFF. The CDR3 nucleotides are TGTGCCTGGGACAGGTTGGACACTGAAGCTTTCTTT.

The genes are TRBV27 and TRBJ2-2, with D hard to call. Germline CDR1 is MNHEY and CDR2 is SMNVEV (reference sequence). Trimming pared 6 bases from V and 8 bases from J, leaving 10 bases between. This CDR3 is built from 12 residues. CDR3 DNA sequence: TGTGCCAGCAGATACAGCCAGGGGGAGCTGTTTTTT. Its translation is CASRYSQGELFF.

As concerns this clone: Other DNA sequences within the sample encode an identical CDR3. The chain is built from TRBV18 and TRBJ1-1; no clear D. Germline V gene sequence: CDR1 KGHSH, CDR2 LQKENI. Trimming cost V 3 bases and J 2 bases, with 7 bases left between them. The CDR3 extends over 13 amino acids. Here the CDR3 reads CASSPGPNTEAFF. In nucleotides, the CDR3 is TGTGCCAGCTCACCGGGCCCCAACACTGAAGCTTTCTTT.

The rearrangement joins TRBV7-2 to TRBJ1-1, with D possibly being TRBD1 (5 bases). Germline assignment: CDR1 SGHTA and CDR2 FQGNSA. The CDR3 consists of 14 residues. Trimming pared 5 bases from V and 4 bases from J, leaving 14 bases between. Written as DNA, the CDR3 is TGTGCCAGCAGCATGGACAAAAGGATCACTGAAGCTTTCTTT. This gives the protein CASSMDKRITEAFF. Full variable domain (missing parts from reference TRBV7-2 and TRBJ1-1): GAGVSQSPSNKVTEKGKDVELRCDPISGHTALYWYRQSLGQGLEFLIYFQGNSAPDKSGLPSDRFSAERTGGSVSTLTIQRTQQEDSAVYLCASSMDKRITEAFFGQGTRLTVV.

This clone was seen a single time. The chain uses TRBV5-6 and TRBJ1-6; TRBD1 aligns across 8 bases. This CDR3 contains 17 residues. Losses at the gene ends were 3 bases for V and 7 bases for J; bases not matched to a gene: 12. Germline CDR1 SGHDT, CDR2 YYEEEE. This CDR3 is CASSSRGRTGSNSPLHF. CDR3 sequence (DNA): TGTGCCAGCAGCTCACGTGGGAGGACAGGGTCAAATTCACCCCTCCACTTT.

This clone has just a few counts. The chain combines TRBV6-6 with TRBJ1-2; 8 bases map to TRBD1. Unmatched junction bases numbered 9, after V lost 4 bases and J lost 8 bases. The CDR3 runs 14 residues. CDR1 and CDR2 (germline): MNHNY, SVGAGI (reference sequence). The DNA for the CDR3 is TGTGCCAGCAGTTCCGGACAGGGTCCGGGGGGCTACACCTTC. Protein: CASSSGQGPGGYTF.

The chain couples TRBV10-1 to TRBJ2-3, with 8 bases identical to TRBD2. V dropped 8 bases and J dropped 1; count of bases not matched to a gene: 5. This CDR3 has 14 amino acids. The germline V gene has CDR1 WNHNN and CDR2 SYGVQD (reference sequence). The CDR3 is CASSGGTCTDTQYF. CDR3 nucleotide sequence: TGCGCCAGCTCGGGGGGGACTTGCACAGATACGCAGTATTTT.

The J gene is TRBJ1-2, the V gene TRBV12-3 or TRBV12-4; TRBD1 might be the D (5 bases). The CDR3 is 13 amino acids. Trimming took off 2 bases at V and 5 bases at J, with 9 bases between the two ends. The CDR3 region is CASSLRQLYGYTF. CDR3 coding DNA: TGTGCCAGCAGTTTAAGACAGTTATATGGCTACACCTTC.

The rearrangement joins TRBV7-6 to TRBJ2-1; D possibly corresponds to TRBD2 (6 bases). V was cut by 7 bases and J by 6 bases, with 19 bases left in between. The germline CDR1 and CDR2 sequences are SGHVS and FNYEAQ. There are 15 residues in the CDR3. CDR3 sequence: CASTSLGGTTNEQFF. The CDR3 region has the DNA TGTGCCAGCACCTCACTTGGGGGGACCACCAATGAGCAGTTCTTC.

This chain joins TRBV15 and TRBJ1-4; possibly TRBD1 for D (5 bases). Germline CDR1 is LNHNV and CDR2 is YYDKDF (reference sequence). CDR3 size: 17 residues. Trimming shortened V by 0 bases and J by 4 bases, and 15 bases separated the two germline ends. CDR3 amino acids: CATSRDPRQPNNEKLFF. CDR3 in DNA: TGTGCCACCAGCAGAGACCCTAGACAGCCGAATAATGAAAAACTGTTTTTT.

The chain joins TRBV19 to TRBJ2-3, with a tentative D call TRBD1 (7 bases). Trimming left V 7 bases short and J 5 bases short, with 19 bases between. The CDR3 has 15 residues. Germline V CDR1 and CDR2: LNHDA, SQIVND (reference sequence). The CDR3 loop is CASIPGGGRGDTQYF. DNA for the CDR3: TGTGCCAGTATCCCAGGGGGAGGAAGAGGAGATACGCAGTATTTT.